These T cell receptor beta chains were read from a single sample in a study of regulatory T cells in long-lasting Graves disease. MiXCR, applied by TCRdb to the multiplex PCR reads, yields one record per CDR3 protein. The data hold about 500,000 distinct CDR3 sequences, with about 12% observed a single time. This sample was shared with a second study, whose subject was T cells in Graves' hyperthyroidism and ophthalmopathy.

Sequencing was performed on peripheral blood mononuclear cells (PBMCs), taken at new diagnosis, from a patient treated with antithyroid drugs. The receptors stem from a woman aged 30 to 39 with Graves disease. CDR3s include the opening cysteine and the closing phenylalanine or tryptophan. Each record gives: CDR3 length, V gene, clone size, J gene, D gene, CDR3 DNA, CDR3 protein. A D gene is named only where the DNA matches it firmly. Clone sizes are given selectively: once, few, many, or a class where the clone is expanded.

>15|TRBV7-4|-|TRBJ1-3|TRBD1
TGTGCCAGCAGTTACGACAGGGAAACTGGAAACACCATATATTTT
CASSYDRETGNTIYF
>11|TRBV2|many|TRBJ2-1|TRBD2
TGTGCCAGCAGTGAAACGGGAGGTTATTTCTTC
CASSETGGYFF
>12|TRBV20-1|-|TRBJ1-2|-
TGCAGTGCCATAAGTACAGGGACAGGCTACACCTTC
CSAISTGTGYTF
>12|TRBV11-3|many|TRBJ2-3|-
TGTGCCAGCAGCCCTCACCGGAATACGCAGTATTTT
CASSPHRNTQYF
>17|TRBV5-4|-|TRBJ1-1|-
TGTGCCAGCAGCTTTGGGGGCGGACTCCATTCGTACACTGAAGCTTTCTTT
CASSFGGGLHSYTEAFF
>19|TRBV28|many|TRBJ1-5|TRBD1
TGTGCCAGCAGCCCCAGCATATCACACAGGGGGGTAAGCAATCAGCCCCAGCATTTT
CASSPSISHRGVSNQPQHF
>15|TRBV20-1|few|TRBJ2-1|TRBD2
TGCAGTGCTAGAGTTAGCGGGAGTGTCTACAATGAGCAGTTCTTC
CSARVSGSVYNEQFF
>15|TRBV12-3/TRBV12-4|many|TRBJ2-3|-
TGTGCCAGCAGTTTGAACTGGGCCAAGCGGGATACGCAGTATTTT
CASSLNWAKRDTQYF
>16|TRBV18|few|TRBJ2-1|-
TGTGCCAGCTCACCACCCGGGCAGGGGACCTACAATGAGCAGTTCTTC
CASSPPGQGTYNEQFF
>12|TRBV10-3|-|TRBJ2-1|-
TGTGCCATCGCAGGGTCGGACAATGAGCAGTTCTTC
CAIAGSDNEQFF
>13|TRBV15|few|TRBJ2-7|-
TGTGCCACCAGCATCAGGGGCTATTACGAGCAGTACTTC
CATSIRGYYEQYF
>17|TRBV20-1|many|TRBJ2-1|TRBD2
TGCAGTGCTACTATAAGTCCTAGCGGGAGGTCCTACAATGAGCAGTTCTTC
CSATISPSGRSYNEQFF
>13|TRBV30|many|TRBJ1-1|-
TGTGCCTGGAGTGTCGGGGGGCGAACTGAAGCTTTCTTT
CAWSVGGRTEAFF
>16|TRBV6-2/TRBV6-3|many|TRBJ2-3|TRBD2
TGTGCCAGCAGCCTTAGACTAGCGGACCTTTGGGATACGCAGTATTTT
CASSLRLADLWDTQYF
>15|TRBV6-1|-|TRBJ2-7|-
TGTGCCAGCAGTGAAGGTCTAGCCCGCTCCTACGAGCAGTACTTC
CASSEGLARSYEQYF
>15|TRBV27|-|TRBJ1-1|-
TGTGCCAGCAGTTTAAAGGGGCATCTGAACACTGAAGCTTTCTTT
CASSLKGHLNTEAFF
>15|TRBV24-1|many|TRBJ1-1|-
TGTGCCACCAGGTCGGGGGCTAATGGTAACACTGAAGCTTTCTTT
CATRSGANGNTEAFF
>16|TRBV7-9|-|TRBJ2-1|TRBD2
TGTGCCAGCAGCCGCGCGGGGCGGGAGGGCCACGATGAGCAGTTCTTC
CASSRAGREGHDEQFF
>15|TRBV5-1|-|TRBJ2-3|TRBD2
TGCGCCAGCAGCGAGACTAGCGCTAGCACAGATACGCAGTATTTT
CASSETSASTDTQYF
>15|TRBV7-9|few|TRBJ1-4|-
TGTGCCAGCAGCGGGTGGGGAGAGGCTAATGAAAAACTGTTTTTT
CASSGWGEANEKLFF
>14|TRBV27|-|TRBJ2-1|-
TGTGCCAGCAGTTTAATGGGACCGTGGGGTGAGCAGTTCTTC
CASSLMGPWGEQFF
>15|TRBV20-1|few|TRBJ1-1|TRBD1
TGCAGTGAACGGGACAGGGCTTTTATGAACACTGAAGCTTTCTTT
CSERDRAFMNTEAFF
>15|TRBV19|many|TRBJ2-7|-
TGTGCCAGTAGTTCCCTCCCCGGCAGTGGCTACGAGCAGTACTTC
CASSSLPGSGYEQYF
>15|TRBV27|many|TRBJ1-5|-
TGTGCCAGCAGTTTGTGGGGGCTCAGCAATCAGCCCCAGCATTTT
CASSLWGLSNQPQHF
>12|TRBV11-1|few|TRBJ2-1|TRBD2
TGTGCCAGCAGCCGGACTAGCGGGAGGGAGTACTTC
CASSRTSGREYF
>14|TRBV11-3|few|TRBJ2-3|-
TGTGCCAGCAGCTTCCCGGTTCAGAGGGATACGCAGTATTTT
CASSFPVQRDTQYF
>17|TRBV7-2|-|TRBJ2-1|TRBD2
TGTGCCAGCAGCTTAGCTATAGGACTAGCGGGAGGAGACGAGCAGTTCTTC
CASSLAIGLAGGDEQFF
>14|TRBV4-3|-|TRBJ2-2|-
TGCGCCAGCAGCCAAGATCCCTTGAACGGGGAGCTGTTTTTT
CASSQDPLNGELFF
>11|TRBV11-2|many|TRBJ2-1|-
TGTGCCAGCAGCAGGGGAGGGGGGCAGTTCTTC
CASSRGGGQFF
>13|TRBV5-1|many|TRBJ1-2|-
TGCGCCAGCAGCTCGGGACCGACTGATGGCTACACCTTC
CASSSGPTDGYTF
>13|TRBV28|many|TRBJ2-1|-
TGTGCCAGCAGTTCGAACAACGCTGATGAGCAGTTCTTC
CASSSNNADEQFF
>14|TRBV27|few|TRBJ2-7|-
TGTGCCAGCAGCTATGACTCCTTGGCGATCGAGCAGTACTTC
CASSYDSLAIEQYF
>13|TRBV11-2|many|TRBJ2-5|TRBD1
TGTGCCAGCAGCGCTGACAGGGGAGAGACCCAGTACTTC
CASSADRGETQYF
>13|TRBV2|many|TRBJ1-3|-
TGTGCCAGCAGTGTCAGCTCTGGAAACACCATATATTTT
CASSVSSGNTIYF
>11|TRBV11-3|many|TRBJ2-7|-
TGTGCCAGCAGCACTCGGCACGAGCAGTACTTC
CASSTRHEQYF
>14|TRBV20-1|many|TRBJ1-6|-
TGCAGTGCTAGAAGGAACAGGGCCAATTCACCCCTCCACTTT
CSARRNRANSPLHF
>15|TRBV20-1|-|TRBJ1-3|-
TGCAGTGCTAGCACCCAGGGGCACTCTGGAAACACCATATATTTT
CSASTQGHSGNTIYF